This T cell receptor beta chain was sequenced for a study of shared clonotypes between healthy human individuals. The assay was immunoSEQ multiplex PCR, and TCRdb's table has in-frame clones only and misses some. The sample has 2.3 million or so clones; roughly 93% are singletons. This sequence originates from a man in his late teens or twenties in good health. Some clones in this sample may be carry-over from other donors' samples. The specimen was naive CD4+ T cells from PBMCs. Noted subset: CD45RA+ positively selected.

CDR3 region: CASSRTGDNEQYF. The CDR3 DNA follows: TGTGCCAGCAGCCGGACAGGGGACAACGAGCAGTACTTC. This chain links TRBV7-3 with TRBJ2-7; 9 nucleotides align to TRBD1. Losses at the gene ends were 5 bases for V and 5 bases for J; bases not matched to a gene: 4. This CDR3 region has 13 residues. Germline V CDR1 and CDR2: SGHTA, FQGTGA.